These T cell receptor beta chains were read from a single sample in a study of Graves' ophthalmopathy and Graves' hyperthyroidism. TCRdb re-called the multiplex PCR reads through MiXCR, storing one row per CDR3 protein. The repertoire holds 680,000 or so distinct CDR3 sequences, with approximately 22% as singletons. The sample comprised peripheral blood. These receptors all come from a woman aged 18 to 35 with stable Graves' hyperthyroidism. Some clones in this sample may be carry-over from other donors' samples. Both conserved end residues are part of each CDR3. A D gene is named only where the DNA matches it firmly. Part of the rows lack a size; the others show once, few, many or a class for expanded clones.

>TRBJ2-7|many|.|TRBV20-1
TGCAGTGCTAGAGATTACCTGGACGAGCAGTACTTC
CSARDYLDEQYF
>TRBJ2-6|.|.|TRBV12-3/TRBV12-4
TGTGCCAGCAGTTTCCGGGCAATCGGGGCCAACGTCCTGACTTTC
CASSFRAIGANVLTF
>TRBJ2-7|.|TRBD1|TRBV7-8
TGTGCCAGCAGCTTATTACCGGGACAGGGGTACGAGCAGTACTTC
CASSLLPGQGYEQYF
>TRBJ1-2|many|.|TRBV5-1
TGCGCCAGCAGCTTGGACGGGAGCCGCTATGGCTACACCTTC
CASSLDGSRYGYTF
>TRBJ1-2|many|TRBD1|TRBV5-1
TGCGCCAGCAGAACTGGACAGGGCTCGTATGGCTACACCTTC
CASRTGQGSYGYTF
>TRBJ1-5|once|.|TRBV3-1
TGTGCCAGCAGCCATCTACAGGGCCATCAGCCCCAGCATTTT
CASSHLQGHQPQHF
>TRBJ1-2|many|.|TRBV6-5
TGTGCCAGCAGTCCAATAGCGGTGGGCTATGGCTACACCTTC
CASSPIAVGYGYTF
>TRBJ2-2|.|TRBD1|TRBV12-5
TGTGCTAGTGGTTTGAAGGCAGGGGGAAACACCGGGGAGCTGTTTTTT
CASGLKAGGNTGELFF
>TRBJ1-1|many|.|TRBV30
TGTGCCTGGAGTCCACGGAGGGGAACTGAAGCTTTCTTT
CAWSPRRGTEAFF
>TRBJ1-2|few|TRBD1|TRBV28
TGTGCCGTAAGACAGGGGAATGGCTACACCTTC
CAVRQGNGYTF
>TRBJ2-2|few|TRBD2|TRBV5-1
TGCGCCAGCAGCCCGACTAGCGGGGGGGGCACCGGGGAGCTGTTTTTT
CASSPTSGGGTGELFF
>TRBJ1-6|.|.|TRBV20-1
TGCAGTGCTAGAGACCTTCAGGAGAGCTCCTATAATTCACCCCTCCACTTT
CSARDLQESSYNSPLHF
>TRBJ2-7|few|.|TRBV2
TGTGCCAGCAGTGACCCAGCGACTGAGCACGATCAGTACTTC
CASSDPATEHDQYF
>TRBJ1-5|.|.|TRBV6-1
TGTGCCAGCATTCTTGGACAGATTTATAGCAATCAGCCCCAGCATTTT
CASILGQIYSNQPQHF
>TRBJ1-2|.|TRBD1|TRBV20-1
TGCAGTGCTGGGACAGGGGCCCACAACTATGGCTACACCTTC
CSAGTGAHNYGYTF
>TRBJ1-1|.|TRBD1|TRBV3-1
TGTGCCAGCAGCGGGACAGCGGAGGAAACGAACACTGAAGCTTTCTTT
CASSGTAEETNTEAFF
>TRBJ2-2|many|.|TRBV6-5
TGTGCCAGCTGTCACAGTAACACCGGGGAGCTGTTTTTT
CASCHSNTGELFF
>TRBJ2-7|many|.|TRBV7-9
TGTGCCAGCAGAAGGAGCGGGCTCTCCTACGAGCAGTACTTC
CASRRSGLSYEQYF
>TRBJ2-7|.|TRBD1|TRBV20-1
TGCAGTGCTAGAGATACATACCGGGACAGAGACTACGAGCAGTACTTC
CSARDTYRDRDYEQYF
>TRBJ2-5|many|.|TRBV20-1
TGCAGTGTTTGGTCAGGGGTAGAGACCCAGTACTTC
CSVWSGVETQYF
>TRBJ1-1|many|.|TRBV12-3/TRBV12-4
TGTGCCAGCAGAGCACAGGCCATGAACACTGAAGCTTTCTTT
CASRAQAMNTEAFF
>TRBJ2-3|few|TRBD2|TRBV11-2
TGTGCCAGCAGCTCATATAGCGGGGGAGGCACAGATACGCAGTATTTT
CASSSYSGGGTDTQYF
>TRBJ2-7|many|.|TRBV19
TGTGCCAGTAGTCCACTACGGGTCGGGAACTCCTACGAGCAGTACTTC
CASSPLRVGNSYEQYF
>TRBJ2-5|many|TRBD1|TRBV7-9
TGTGCCAGCAGCGCGTTACCGGGACAGGGTTTGTACTTC
CASSALPGQGLYF
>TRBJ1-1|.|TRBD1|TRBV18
TGTGCCAGCTCATCACAGGGGGCCGATTACACTGAAGCTTTCTTT
CASSSQGADYTEAFF
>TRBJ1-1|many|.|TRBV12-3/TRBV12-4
TGTGCCAGCAGTTCTCCCGATAAGAACACTGAAGCTTTCTTT
CASSSPDKNTEAFF
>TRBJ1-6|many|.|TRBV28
TGTGCCAGCAGTTTAAATCAGAACCTTTTGAATTCACCCCTCCACTTT
CASSLNQNLLNSPLHF
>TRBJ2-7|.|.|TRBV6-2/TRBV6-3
TGTGCCAGCAGTTACTGGGCCGCGGTGGATTTTTACTTC
CASSYWAAVDFYF
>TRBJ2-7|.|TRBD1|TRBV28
TGTGCCAGCAGAGGGACAGGGGGCGCTTCCGAGCAGTACTTC
CASRGTGGASEQYF
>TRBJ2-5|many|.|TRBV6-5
TGTGCCAGCAGTTCTTACGCGATGGAGACCCAGTACTTC
CASSSYAMETQYF
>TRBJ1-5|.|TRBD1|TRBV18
TGTGCCAGCTCACCAAACGTTAGGACAGGATGGAACGATCAGCCCCAGCATTTT
CASSPNVRTGWNDQPQHF
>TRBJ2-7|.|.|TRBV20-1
TGCAGTGCTAAAAGGGGGCTAGCGGAAAACTACGAGCAGTACTTC
CSAKRGLAENYEQYF
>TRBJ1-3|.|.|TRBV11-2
TGTGCCAGCAGCTTAGTTGACCCGAGCTCTGGAAACACCATATATTTT
CASSLVDPSSGNTIYF
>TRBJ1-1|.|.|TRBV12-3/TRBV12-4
TGTGCCAGCAAACCTTGGGACCGCCTGAACACTGAAGCTTTCTTT
CASKPWDRLNTEAFF
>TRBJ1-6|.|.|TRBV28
TGTGCCAGCAGTAGAGACGGCGGGGCTTCACCCCTCCACTTT
CASSRDGGASPLHF
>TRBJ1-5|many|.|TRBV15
TGTGCCACCAGCAGAGATACCCGAGGGAGCAATCAGCCCCAGCATTTT
CATSRDTRGSNQPQHF
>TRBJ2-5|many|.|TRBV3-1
TGTGCCAGCAGCCTGGAGCAGCAAGAGACCCAGTACTTC
CASSLEQQETQYF
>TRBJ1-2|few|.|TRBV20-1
TGCAGTGCTAGCATCGACTATGGCTACACCTTC
CSASIDYGYTF
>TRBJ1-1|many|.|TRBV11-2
TGTGCCAGCAGGAACAGAAGGGATGCTTTCTTT
CASRNRRDAFF
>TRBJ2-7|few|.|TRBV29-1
TGCAGCGTTGCTTTGGGAATAGGGGGGTCTGGCTACGAGCAGTACTTC
CSVALGIGGSGYEQYF
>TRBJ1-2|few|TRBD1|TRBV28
TGTGCCAGCAGTTGGACAGGGGGCACGTACACCTTC
CASSWTGGTYTF
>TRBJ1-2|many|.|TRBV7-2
TGTGCCAGCAGCTTAGGCTGGGGGGGAGATGGCTACACCTTC
CASSLGWGGDGYTF
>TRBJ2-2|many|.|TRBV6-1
TGTGCCAGCAGTGACCAGCGGGTGAACACCGGGGAGCTGTTTTTT
CASSDQRVNTGELFF
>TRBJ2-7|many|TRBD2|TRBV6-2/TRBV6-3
TGTGCCACCGGATGGACGGGACTAGCGGGGGGACACTCCTACGAGCAGTACTTC
CATGWTGLAGGHSYEQYF
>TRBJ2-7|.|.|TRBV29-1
TGCAGCGTTGAAGAAGAAGGGGGCTCCTACGAGCAGTACTTC
CSVEEEGGSYEQYF
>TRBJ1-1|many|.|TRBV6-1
TGTGCCAGCAGTGAAGCCCCGACAGTCTACACTGAAGCTTTCTTT
CASSEAPTVYTEAFF